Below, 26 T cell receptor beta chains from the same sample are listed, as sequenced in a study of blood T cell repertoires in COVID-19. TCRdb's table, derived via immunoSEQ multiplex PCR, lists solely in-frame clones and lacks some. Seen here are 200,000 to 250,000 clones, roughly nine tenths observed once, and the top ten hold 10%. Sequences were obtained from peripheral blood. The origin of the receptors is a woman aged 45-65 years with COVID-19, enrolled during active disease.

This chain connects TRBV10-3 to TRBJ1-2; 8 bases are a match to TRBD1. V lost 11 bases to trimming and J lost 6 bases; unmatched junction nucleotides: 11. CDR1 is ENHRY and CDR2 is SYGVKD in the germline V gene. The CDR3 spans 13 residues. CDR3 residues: CAVEVTGVDGYTF. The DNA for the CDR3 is TGTGCCGTCGAAGTGACAGGGGTGGATGGCTACACCTTC.

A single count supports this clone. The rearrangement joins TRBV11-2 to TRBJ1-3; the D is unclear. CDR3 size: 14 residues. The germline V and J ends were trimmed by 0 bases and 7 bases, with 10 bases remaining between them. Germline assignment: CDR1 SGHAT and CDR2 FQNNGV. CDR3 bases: TGTGCCAGCAGCTTAGAACAGAGTCGTAACACCATATATTTT. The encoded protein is CASSLEQSRNTIYF. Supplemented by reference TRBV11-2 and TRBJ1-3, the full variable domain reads EAGVAQSPRYKIIEKRQSVAFWCNPISGHATLYWYQQILGQGPKLLIQFQNNGVVDDSQLPKDRFSAERLKGVDSTLKIQPAKLEDSAVYLCASSLEQSRNTIYFGEGSWLTVV.

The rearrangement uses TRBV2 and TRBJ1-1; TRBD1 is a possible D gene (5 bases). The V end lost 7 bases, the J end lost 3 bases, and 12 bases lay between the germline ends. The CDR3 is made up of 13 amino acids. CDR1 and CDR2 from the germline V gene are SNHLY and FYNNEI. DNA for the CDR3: TGTGCCAGCATGGGGGGTGGGGACACTGAAGCTTTCTTT. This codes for CASMGGGDTEAFF.

This chain's CDR3 is CASGGGISYEQYF. Here the CDR3 DNA reads TGCGCCAGCGGGGGGGGCATCTCCTACGAGCAGTACTTC. The chain has TRBV10-2 and TRBJ2-7, with D tentatively TRBD2 (7 bases). CDR3 length: 13 residues. CDR1 WSHSY and CDR2 SAAADI come from the germline V gene. V lost 8 bases and J lost 0, with 11 bases in between.

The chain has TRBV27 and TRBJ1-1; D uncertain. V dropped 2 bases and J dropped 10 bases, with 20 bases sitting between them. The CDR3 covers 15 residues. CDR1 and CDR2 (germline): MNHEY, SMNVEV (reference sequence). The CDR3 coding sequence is TGTGCCAGCAGTTTAGGAGACCGCCGGTCTGGTCGAGCTTTCTTT. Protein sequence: CASSLGDRRSGRAFF.

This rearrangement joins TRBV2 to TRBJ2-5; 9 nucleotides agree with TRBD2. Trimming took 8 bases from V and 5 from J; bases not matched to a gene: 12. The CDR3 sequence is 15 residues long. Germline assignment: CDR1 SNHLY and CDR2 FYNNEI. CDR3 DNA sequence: TGTGCCAGCCTAAATGGGCGGGGGGGCGGTGAGACCCAGTACTTC. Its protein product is CASLNGRGGGETQYF.

The CDR3 DNA sequence: TGTGCCAGCAGCCAGGGTTGGGGAAATGAGCAGTTCTTC. This encodes CASSQGWGNEQFF. The chain recombines TRBV11-2 with TRBJ2-1; weak D call: TRBD1 (5 bases). The CDR3 totals 13 residues. V was trimmed by 5 bases and J by 7 bases, leaving 12 bases between them. Germline-derived CDR1 and CDR2 are SGHAT and FQNNGV.

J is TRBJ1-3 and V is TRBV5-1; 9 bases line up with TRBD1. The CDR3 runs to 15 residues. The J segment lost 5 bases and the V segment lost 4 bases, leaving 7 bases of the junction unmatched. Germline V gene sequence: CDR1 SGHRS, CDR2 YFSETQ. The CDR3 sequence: CASSPWDRERNTIYF. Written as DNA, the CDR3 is TGCGCCAGCAGCCCCTGGGACAGGGAACGAAACACCATATATTTT.

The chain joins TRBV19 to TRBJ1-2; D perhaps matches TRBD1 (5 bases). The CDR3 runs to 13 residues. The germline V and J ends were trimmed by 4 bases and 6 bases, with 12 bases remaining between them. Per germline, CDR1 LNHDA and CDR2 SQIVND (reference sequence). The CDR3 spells CASSTLGANGYTF. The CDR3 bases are TGTGCCAGTAGTACCCTTGGGGCGAATGGCTACACCTTC.

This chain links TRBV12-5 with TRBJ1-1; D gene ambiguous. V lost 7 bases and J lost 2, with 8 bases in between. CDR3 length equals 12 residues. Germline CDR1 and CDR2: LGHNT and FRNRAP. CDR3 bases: TGTGCTAGTGCCCCGACAAACACTGAAGCTTTCTTT. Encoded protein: CASAPTNTEAFF.

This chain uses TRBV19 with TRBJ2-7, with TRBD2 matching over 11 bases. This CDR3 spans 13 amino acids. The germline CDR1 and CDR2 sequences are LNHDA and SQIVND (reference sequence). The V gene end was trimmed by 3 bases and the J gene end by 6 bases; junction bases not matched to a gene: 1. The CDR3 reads CASSIGLAGEQYF. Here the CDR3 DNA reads TGTGCCAGTAGTATTGGACTAGCGGGCGAGCAGTACTTC.

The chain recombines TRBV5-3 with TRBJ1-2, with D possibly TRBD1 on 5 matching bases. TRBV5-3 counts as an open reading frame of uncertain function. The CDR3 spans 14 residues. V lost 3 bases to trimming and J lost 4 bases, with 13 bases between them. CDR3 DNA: TGTGCCAGAAGCTCTCCGACAGCCGGCTATGGCTACACCTTC. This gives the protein CARSSPTAGYGYTF.

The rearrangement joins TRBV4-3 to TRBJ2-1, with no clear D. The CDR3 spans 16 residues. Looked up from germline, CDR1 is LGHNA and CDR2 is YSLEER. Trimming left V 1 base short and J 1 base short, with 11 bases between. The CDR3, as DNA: TGCGCCAGCAGCCAAGTGGTCGGGTTTTCCTACAATGAGCAGTTCTTC. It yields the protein CASSQVVGFSYNEQFF.

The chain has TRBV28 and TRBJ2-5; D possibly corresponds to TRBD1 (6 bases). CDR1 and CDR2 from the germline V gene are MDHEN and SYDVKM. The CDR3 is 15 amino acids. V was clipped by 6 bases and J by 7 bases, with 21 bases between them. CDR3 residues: CASSPIKDRFGTQYF. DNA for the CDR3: TGTGCCAGCAGCCCTATAAAGGACAGATTCGGGACCCAGTACTTC.

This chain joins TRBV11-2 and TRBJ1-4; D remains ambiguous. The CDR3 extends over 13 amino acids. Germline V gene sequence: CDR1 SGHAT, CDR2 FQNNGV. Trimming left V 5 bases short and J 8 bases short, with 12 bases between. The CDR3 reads CASSQGRAEKLFF. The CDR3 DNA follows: TGTGCCAGCAGCCAAGGGAGGGCGGAAAAACTGTTTTTT.

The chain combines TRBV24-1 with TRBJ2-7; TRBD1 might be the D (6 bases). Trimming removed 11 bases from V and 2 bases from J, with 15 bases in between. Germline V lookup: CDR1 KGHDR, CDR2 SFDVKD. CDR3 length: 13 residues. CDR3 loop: CAITDSTTYEQYV. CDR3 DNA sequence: TGTGCCATCACGGACAGCACTACCTACGAGCAGTACGTC.

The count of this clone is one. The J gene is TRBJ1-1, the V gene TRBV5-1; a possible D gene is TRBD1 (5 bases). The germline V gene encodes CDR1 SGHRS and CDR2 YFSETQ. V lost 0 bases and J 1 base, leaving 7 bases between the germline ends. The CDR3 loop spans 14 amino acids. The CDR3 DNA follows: TGCGCCAGCAGCTTGGGACAGCCGAACACTGAAGCTTTCTTT. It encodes CASSLGQPNTEAFF.

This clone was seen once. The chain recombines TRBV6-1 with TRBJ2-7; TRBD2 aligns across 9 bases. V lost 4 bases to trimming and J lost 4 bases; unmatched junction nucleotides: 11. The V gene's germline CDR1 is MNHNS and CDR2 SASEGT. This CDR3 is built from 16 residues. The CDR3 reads CASSVAGAFNSYEQYV. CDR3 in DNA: TGTGCCAGCAGTGTAGCGGGGGCCTTTAATTCTTACGAGCAGTACGTC.

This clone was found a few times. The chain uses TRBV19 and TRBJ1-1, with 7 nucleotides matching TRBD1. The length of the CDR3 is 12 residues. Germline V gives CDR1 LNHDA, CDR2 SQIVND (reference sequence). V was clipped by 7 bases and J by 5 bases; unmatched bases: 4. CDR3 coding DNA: TGTGCCAGTACATACAGGGGAACTGAAGCTTTCTTT. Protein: CASTYRGTEAFF.

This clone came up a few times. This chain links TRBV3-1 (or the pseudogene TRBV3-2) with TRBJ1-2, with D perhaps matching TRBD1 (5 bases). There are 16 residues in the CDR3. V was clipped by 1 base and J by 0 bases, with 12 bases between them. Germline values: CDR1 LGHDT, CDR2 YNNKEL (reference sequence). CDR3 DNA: TGTGCCAGCAGCCAAGGGGGCCCCACCTCTAACTATGGCTACACCTTC. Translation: CASSQGGPTSNYGYTF.

The CDR3 coding sequence is TGTGCCAGCAGCCGCAGACTAGCGGGGGGGATGGGCACCGGGGAGCTGTTTTTT. This codes for CASSRRLAGGMGTGELFF. The chain joins TRBV7-2 to TRBJ2-2; 14 bases align to TRBD2. CDR1 is SGHTA and CDR2 is FQGNSA in the germline V gene. The CDR3 is 18 amino acids. V was clipped by 5 bases and J by 4 bases; unmatched bases: 9.

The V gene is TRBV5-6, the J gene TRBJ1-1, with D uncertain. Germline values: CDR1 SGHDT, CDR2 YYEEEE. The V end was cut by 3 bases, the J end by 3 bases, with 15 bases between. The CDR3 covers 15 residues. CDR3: CASSSGAWRDTEAFF. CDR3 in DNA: TGTGCCAGCAGCTCTGGAGCGTGGCGGGACACTGAAGCTTTCTTT.

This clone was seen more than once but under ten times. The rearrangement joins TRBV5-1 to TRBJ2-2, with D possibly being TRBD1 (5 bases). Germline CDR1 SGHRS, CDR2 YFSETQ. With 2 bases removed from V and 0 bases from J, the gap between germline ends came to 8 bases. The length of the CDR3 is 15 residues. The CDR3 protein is CASSFRQSNTGELFF. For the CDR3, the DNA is TGCGCCAGCAGCTTCCGACAGTCGAACACCGGGGAGCTGTTTTTT.

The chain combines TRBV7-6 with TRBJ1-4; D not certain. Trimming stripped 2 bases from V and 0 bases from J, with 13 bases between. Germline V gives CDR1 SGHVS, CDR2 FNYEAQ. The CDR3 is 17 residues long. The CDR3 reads CASSLRFGVTTNEKLFF. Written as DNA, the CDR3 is TGTGCCAGCAGCTTAAGGTTCGGAGTTACAACTAATGAAAAACTGTTTTTT.

CDR3 residues: CASSPDGTPYEQYV. CDR3 coding DNA: TGCGCCAGCAGCCCTGACGGGACTCCCTACGAGCAGTACGTC. The chain has TRBV5-1 and TRBJ2-7; D possibly corresponds to TRBD2 (6 bases). Germline V gene lookup returns CDR1 SGHRS and CDR2 YFSETQ. CDR3 length: 14 amino acids. V gave up 4 bases and J gave up 2 bases, with 13 bases separating them.

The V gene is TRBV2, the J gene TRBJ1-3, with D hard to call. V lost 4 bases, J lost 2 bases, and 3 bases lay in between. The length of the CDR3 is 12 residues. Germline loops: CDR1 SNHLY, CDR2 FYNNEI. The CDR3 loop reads CASSVTGNTIYF. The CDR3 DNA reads TGTGCCAGCAGTGTCACTGGAAACACCATATATTTT.